Listed here is a single T cell receptor (beta chain). This clonotype was found many times. Its cognate antigen has yet to be identified. Base-call qualities are not available, and no considerably larger clone is one nucleotide away. Library method: 5' RACE. Sequenced using a NextSeq 500. In the TCR library protocol, a unique molecular identifier was attached to each TCR cDNA molecule so that PCR and sequencing errors could be corrected. Per the authors' processing: TCR identification, UMI-based error correction and CDR3 extraction were all carried out with Decombinator tools. Expanded TCRs were defined as those above a frequency of 2 per 1,000, corresponding to the top 1% of the tumor frequency distribution. Rényi diversity was computed with the R vegan package after subsampling each repertoire 100 times to 5,000 TCRs. CDR3 similarity networks were built from amino acid triplet string-kernel similarity, connecting CDR3s with pairwise similarity above 0.82. TCRdb itself trimmed the public reads at Q25 with fastp, ran MiXCR and retained productive beta chains. Each record represents a unique CDR3 protein, reported with the most common genes and DNA among its rows. The V and J calls and clone size come from TCRdb's table, not from the authors' own analysis. Across this sample there are more than 85,000 distinct CDR3 sequences, with around 10% seen only once. The ten largest clones add up to 6.9% of the sample.

The sample's time point, from its label and the paper: sample taken at primary tumor resection. TCR sequencing used whole RNA extracted from tumor and nontumor lung tissue, or from cryopreserved PBMC samples, without cell sorting. Donors were around 69 patients with early-stage, untreated non-small cell lung cancer from the lung TRACERx cohort. Patients were selected for TCR sequencing only if sufficient RNA was available from at least two tumor regions. The CDR3, cysteine through phenylalanine, is 14 amino acids long. The kept DNA is CDR3 alone, 42 bases in frame from the first base. Per the germline V gene, ENHRY is the CDR1 and SYGVKD is the CDR2. Trimming takes 2 bases from V and 5 bases from J, and the germline ends sit 10 bases apart. The sample comes from a study of spatial heterogeneity in lung cancer (dated by TCRdb to between 2018 and 2021). Context from the whole study: Beta-chain transcripts were consistently detected in greater numbers than alpha-chain transcripts, which likely reflects a higher abundance of beta-chain transcripts. In non-small cell lung cancer, the study made a quantitative comparison of TCR alpha and beta repertoires among multiple tumor regions, matched nontumor lung and blood. At surgery, both alpha and beta chains were TCR-sequenced in about 200 tumor regions, 64 matched nontumor lung samples and a few dozen PBMC samples. The study linked features of the TCR repertoire to counts of nonsynonymous mutations, which were determined by whole-exome sequencing of tumor tissue. In the raw uncorrected reads, each unique combination of TCR and UMI appeared more than ten times on average. Broad study findings and their caveats: Ubiquitous expanded tumor TCRs were detected in blood more often at tumor resection than at routine follow-up. Confirming at a functional level the hypothesis that regional TCRs recognize regional mutations was considered to require additional single-cell paired TCR alpha and beta sequencing.

The rearrangement joined TRBV10-3 to TRBJ1-5, with the D gene uncertain. This receptor was taken from a male donor with early-stage non-small cell lung cancer. Specimen: PBMCs, collected at surgery. The CDR3 amino acid sequence is: CAISEAADDQPQHF. The DNA sequence is TGTGCCATCAGTGAGGCGGCAGACGATCAGCCCCAGCATTTT.